The 18 T cell receptor delta chains listed next were all sequenced from one sample in a study of γδ T cells in repeated Plasmodium falciparum infection. TCRdb fed the multiplex PCR reads to CATT. The sample includes 55,000 to 70,000 delta-chain clones, 1.7% seen only once; the top ten take over 12%. Vgamma9/Vdelta2+ and Vdelta2-negative gammadelta T cells were flow-sorted from PBMC for bulk sequencing. Sequenced input: gamma-delta T cells from blood. The receptors here all came from a pool of human donors (malaria-infected and uninfected, not separated).

Comments on this clone: This likely came from a read error, as a far larger clone is one base away. The same CDR3 also results from other DNA sequences found in this sample. This chain joins TRDV1 and TRDJ1; D call uncertain. V lost 1 base and J lost 2, with 2 bases in between. The CDR3 consists of 12 residues. Looked up from germline, CDR1 is TSWWSYY and CDR2 is QGS. CDR3 sequence: CALGERTDKLIF. Written as DNA, the CDR3 is TGTGCTCTTGGGGAACGTACCGATAAACTCATCTTT.

There are a few counts of this clone. TCRdb has a much larger clone's protein, which differs at residue 19 from the translation of this DNA, likely because of a read error; what is shown is the protein translated from the DNA. The J gene is TRDJ1, the V gene TRDV3; 7 nucleotides agree with TRDD3. Germline lookup yields CDR1 TVYSNPD and CDR2 GDNSRS (reference sequence). CDR3 length: 20 amino acids. The CDR3 reads CAFDVLRVLGTRPATDKLTF. DNA for the CDR3: TGTGCCTTTGACGTCCTCCGTGTACTGGGGACTCGGCCAGCCACCGATAAACTCACCTTT.

This clone was detected a few times. The TCRdb record carries a much larger clone's protein, which differs from this DNA's translation at residue 6; a read error is the likely cause, and the protein listed here is the DNA translation. The J gene is TRDJ1, the V gene TRDV1; D is unresolved. V lost 4 bases and J lost 2, with 17 bases in between. The CDR3 has 16 amino acids. CDR1 TSWWSYY and CDR2 QGS come from the germline V gene. CDR3 residues: CALGAARPRKTDKLIF. The CDR3 nucleotides are TGTGCTCTTGGGGCCGCTCGGCCCCGTAAAACCGATAAACTCATCTTT.

This clone has more than one count but fewer than ten. One base separates it from a far larger clone, so it is likely a read error. In the same sample, other DNA sequences code for this CDR3. The J gene is TRDJ1, the V gene TRDV1; 13 bases agree with TRDD3. The CDR3 has 30 residues. CDR1 is TSWWSYY and CDR2 is QGS in the germline V gene. Unmatched junction bases numbered 41, after V lost 1 base and J lost 0 bases. CDR3 sequence: CALGEQWTFAARRRPKYWGIRSRYTDKLIF. The DNA for the CDR3 is TGTGCTCTTGGGGAACAATGGACCTTCGCCGCGCGACGCCGCCCCAAGTACTGGGGGATACGCTCGAGATACACCGATAAACTCATCTTT.

On this clone itself: This sequence is one base from a far larger clone and is likely a read error. Other nucleotide sequences from this sample produce the same CDR3. V is TRDV1 and J is TRDJ1; D is ambiguous. In the absence of a J gene in TCRdb, the DNA was matched to germline to assign it here. Germline CDR1 is TSWWSYY and CDR2 is QGS. The CDR3 runs to 12 residues. The CDR3 DNA reads as TGTGCTCTTGGAGAACGGGGCCACAAACTCATCTTT. Protein product: CALGERGHKLIF.

There are a few counts of this clone. The amino acid sequence in TCRdb belongs to a much larger clone and departs from this DNA's translation at residue 20, likely a sequencing read error; the sequence shown is translated from the DNA. The rearrangement links TRDV1 to TRDJ3; possible D gene TRDD3, 8 bases. Assignment of the J gene here rests on matching the DNA to germline, because TCRdb gives none. The V gene's germline CDR1 is TSWWSYY and CDR2 QGS. This CDR3 is 25 amino acids long. The CDR3 region is CALGDPIFLQGDNRADSWDARQMFF. The CDR3 bases are TGTGCTCTTGGGGATCCAATTTTCCTACAGGGGGATAACCGTGCGGACTCCTGGGACGCCCGACAGATGTTTTTC.

This clone was counted many times. The amino acid sequence in TCRdb belongs to a much larger clone and departs from this DNA's translation at residue 8, likely a sequencing read error; the sequence shown is translated from the DNA. This CDR3 is CACTGEGADKLIF. The CDR3, as DNA: TGTGCCTGTACGGGGGAAGGCGCCGATAAACTCATCTTT. The chain links TRDV2 to TRDJ1; D might be TRDD3 (6 bases). No J gene is reported in TCRdb; it was inferred here by comparing the DNA with germline. The CDR3 consists of 13 residues. Germline CDR1 and CDR2: GEAIGNYY and EKD. Trimming took 6 bases from V and 3 from J, leaving 13 bases between them.

This clone appeared a few times. TCRdb's protein for this DNA is that of a much larger clone and differs from the translation at residue 3, likely a read error; the protein shown is the DNA translation. The chain uses TRDV1 and TRDJ1; 9 bases agree with TRDD3. TCRdb gives no J gene; it was assigned here by matching the DNA to germline. Germline CDR1 is TSWWSYY and CDR2 is QGS. This CDR3 is built from 22 residues. The CDR3 nucleotides read TGTGCTCCTGGGGAACCTATGGGCCATCCTACTGGGGGACGTCTGTACACCGATAAACTCATCTTT. Its protein product is CAPGEPMGHPTGGRLYTDKLIF.

Turning to this clone: A far larger clone is one nucleotide away, so this likely arose from a read error. The identical CDR3 is also encoded by other nucleotide sequences in the sample. The chain uses TRDV2 and TRDJ1, with 13 bases fitting TRDD3. This CDR3 has 21 residues. CDR1 is GEAIGNYY and CDR2 is EKD in the germline V gene. The trim removed 4 bases at V and 2 bases at J, leaving 21 bases unmatched. In nucleotides, the CDR3 is TGTGCCTGTGATCAACGGGGGGCTACTGGGGGATACGGGTACTCGACCGATAAACTCATCTTT. Amino acid sequence: CACDQRGATGGYGYSTDKLIF.

Turning to this clone: This DNA translates differently at residue 6 from the TCRdb protein, which is that of a much larger clone; a read error is likely, and the protein shown is the DNA's own translation. This rearrangement joins TRDV1 to TRDJ1; 9 nucleotides line up with TRDD3. V shed 0 bases, J shed 0 bases, and the junction held 11 bases outside the gene matches. The germline gives CDR1 TSWWSYY, CDR2 QGS. This CDR3 comprises 19 residues. The CDR3 bases are TGTGCTCTTGGGGAACTCGCCACCCTGGGGGATCCGAACACCGATAAACTCATCTTT. Its translation is CALGELATLGDPNTDKLIF.

This clone was picked up a small number of times. This DNA translates differently at residue 13 from the TCRdb protein, which is that of a much larger clone; a read error is likely, and the protein shown is the DNA's own translation. V is TRDV3 and J is TRDJ1; 13 bases line up with TRDD3. CDR3 length: 19 residues. Germline values: CDR1 TVYSNPD, CDR2 GDNSRS (reference sequence). V lost 4 bases, J lost 1 base, and 18 bases stayed unmatched. This CDR3 reads CACPRLGDTHVGPTDKLIF. CDR3 sequence (DNA): TGTGCCTGCCCCCGACTGGGGGATACGCACGTGGGTCCCACCGATAAACTCATCTTT.

This clone was found a few times. TCRdb's listed protein matches a much larger clone and diverges from this DNA's translation at residue 16, likely through a read error; the protein shown comes from the DNA. The chain uses TRDV1 and TRDJ1; 10 bases are shared with TRDD3. Unmatched junction bases numbered 35, after V lost 4 bases and J lost 0 bases. The CDR3 extends over 26 amino acids. Germline values: CDR1 TSWWSYY, CDR2 QGS. The CDR3 nucleotides read TGTGCTCTTGGGGTTATTTCCACCTCCTATTGTTTCCTGGGGGATAGAGGTCTCGCGTACACCGATAAACTCATCTTT. Residues: CALGVISTSYCFLGDRGLAYTDKLIF.

A few counts support this clone. TCRdb's protein for this DNA is that of a much larger clone and differs from the translation at residue 19, likely a read error; the protein shown is the DNA translation. The chain carries TRDV1 and TRDJ1; D is undetermined. TCRdb leaves out the J gene; it was filled in here by matching the DNA to germline. Trimming removed 3 bases at V and 4 bases at J, with 42 bases between. Germline V gene sequence: CDR1 TSWWSYY, CDR2 QGS. This CDR3 is built from 24 residues. CDR3 in amino acids: CALGETLVPLTLAPPVPTDDKLIF. CDR3 in DNA: TGTGCTCTTGGGGAGACCCTCGTCCCCTTAACCCTTGCCCCACCCGTACCCACTGACGATAAACTCATCTTT.

This clone was counted many times. The V and J genes are TRDV1 and TRDJ1; TRDD3 might be the D (6 bases). The CDR3 is made up of 18 amino acids. Germline V gene data show CDR1 as TSWWSYY and CDR2 as QGS. With 2 bases removed from V and 0 bases from J, the gap between germline ends came to 19 bases. The CDR3 is CALGEIRIPTFYTDKLIF. CDR3 coding DNA: TGTGCTCTTGGGGAAATAAGGATACCCACCTTTTACACCGATAAACTCATCTTT.

This clone was counted ten times or more. The translation of this DNA and the TCRdb protein of a much larger clone differ at residue 11, probably owing to a read error; the protein shown here is translated from the DNA. The chain uses TRDV1 and TRDJ1; 9 bases agree with TRDD3. Germline values: CDR1 TSWWSYY, CDR2 QGS. This CDR3 is built from 13 residues. CDR3 in amino acids: CALGVLGDAKPIF. The CDR3, as DNA: TGTGCTCTTGGGGTACTGGGGGACGCTAAACCCATCTTT.

Concerning this clone: Translating this DNA gives a protein that differs at residue 16 from the TCRdb one, which belongs to a much larger clone; a read error is likely, and the protein shown is this translation. This chain uses TRDV1 with TRDJ1; TRDD2 or TRDD3 may be the D gene (7 bases each). TCRdb records no J gene; here it was assigned by comparing the DNA to germline. The CDR3 length is 21 residues. Germline V gene lookup returns CDR1 TSWWSYY and CDR2 QGS. V lost 3 bases and J 7 bases, leaving 36 bases between the germline ends. The CDR3 nucleotides are TGTGCTCTTGGGGACCCAGAGCTTTCCTACCCTACTGGGGAAGAGGCCGGTAAACTCATCTTT. It codes for CALGDPELSYPTGEEAGKLIF.

This clone came up a few times. A far larger clone differs by one base, so this is likely a read error. The same CDR3 also results from other DNA sequences found in this sample. This rearrangement joins TRDV2 to TRDJ2; 12 bases map to TRDD3. Here the J gene was assigned by germline matching of the DNA, as TCRdb has none. In germline, CDR1 is GEAIGNYY, CDR2 EKD. CDR3 length: 14 residues. CDR3 DNA: TGTGCCTGTGACATACTGGGGGATACAGCGCAACTCTTCTTT. The encoded protein is CACDILGDTAQLFF.

V usage is TRDV1 and J usage is TRDJ1; 9 positions match TRDD3. The J gene, left out of TCRdb, was set here by checking the DNA against germline. CDR1 is TSWWSYY, CDR2 QGS, per germline. The CDR3 has 20 residues. V lost 4 bases, J lost 2 bases, and 20 bases stayed unmatched. The CDR3 spells CALGGTALWGINRRTDKLIF. CDR3 bases: TGTGCTCTTGGGGGAACCGCCTTGTGGGGGATAAATCGGCGGACCGATAAACTCATCTTT.